This is a list of T cell receptor beta chains from one sample in a study of identical twins. TCRdb fed the 5' RACE reads into MiXCR, producing one record per CDR3 protein. Of around 1.7 million distinct CDR3 sequences listed, more than 30% are singletons. The source material was cord blood. The source of these receptors is a newborn girl in good health. Both conserved end residues are part of each CDR3. The order of the fields is V gene, J gene, D gene, clone size, CDR3 protein, CDR3 DNA. The D gene is left open where the match is weak. The size field is filled for only some rows; it gives once, few, many or a size class.

V gene: TRBV5-1
J gene: TRBJ2-1
D gene: .
clone size: .
CDR3 protein: CASSPPNIIAQFF
CDR3 DNA: TGCGCCAGCAGCCCTCCGAATATCATTGCGCAGTTCTTC

V gene: TRBV20-1
J gene: TRBJ1-5
D gene: TRBD1
clone size: .
CDR3 protein: CSADREGPPQHF
CDR3 DNA: TGCAGCGCTGACAGGGAGGGCCCGCCCCAGCATTTT

V gene: TRBV11-2
J gene: TRBJ1-1
D gene: .
clone size: .
CDR3 protein: CASSLALHRNTEAFF
CDR3 DNA: TGTGCCAGCAGCTTAGCCCTTCACAGGAACACTGAAGCTTTCTTT

V gene: TRBV20-1
J gene: TRBJ2-7
D gene: .
clone size: .
CDR3 protein: CSASPTGSSYEQYF
CDR3 DNA: TGCAGTGCTAGTCCGACAGGTAGCTCCTACGAGCAGTACTTC

V gene: TRBV27
J gene: TRBJ2-5
D gene: TRBD2
clone size: .
CDR3 protein: CASSAGLAVYQETQYF
CDR3 DNA: TGTGCCAGCAGTGCGGGACTAGCGGTGTACCAAGAGACCCAGTACTTC

V gene: TRBV10-2
J gene: TRBJ2-3
D gene: TRBD1
clone size: few
CDR3 protein: CASSEQGWTDTQYF
CDR3 DNA: TGCGCCAGCAGTGAACAGGGGTGGACAGATACGCAGTATTTT

V gene: TRBV4-1
J gene: TRBJ2-1
D gene: .
clone size: few
CDR3 protein: CASSRGHEGIDEQFF
CDR3 DNA: TGCGCCAGCAGCCGAGGACATGAAGGGATAGATGAGCAGTTCTTC

V gene: TRBV28
J gene: TRBJ2-7
D gene: .
clone size: few
CDR3 protein: CASSDGDFPYEQYF
CDR3 DNA: TGTGCCAGCTCTGATGGAGACTTTCCCTACGAGCAGTACTTC

V gene: TRBV20-1
J gene: TRBJ1-2
D gene: .
clone size: few
CDR3 protein: CSAPLTQGAGYTF
CDR3 DNA: TGCAGTGCCCCCCTCACTCAGGGAGCTGGCTACACCTTC

V gene: TRBV18
J gene: TRBJ2-2
D gene: .
clone size: .
CDR3 protein: CASSSRQANTGELFF
CDR3 DNA: TGTGCCAGCTCATCAAGACAGGCGAACACCGGGGAGCTGTTTTTT

V gene: TRBV6-1
J gene: TRBJ1-4
D gene: .
clone size: .
CDR3 protein: CASSQGWGFIEKLFF
CDR3 DNA: TGTGCCAGCAGCCAAGGGTGGGGGTTCATTGAAAAACTGTTTTTT

V gene: TRBV6-2/TRBV6-3
J gene: TRBJ1-2
D gene: .
clone size: .
CDR3 protein: CASSSEVYGYTF
CDR3 DNA: TGTGCCAGCAGTTCAGAAGTTTATGGCTACACCTTC

V gene: TRBV6-5
J gene: TRBJ1-2
D gene: .
clone size: .
CDR3 protein: CVSSYSSQNYGYTF
CDR3 DNA: TGTGTCAGCAGTTACTCGTCACAGAACTATGGCTACACCTTC

V gene: TRBV6-5
J gene: TRBJ2-5
D gene: .
clone size: many
CDR3 protein: CASSSCRLQETQYF
CDR3 DNA: TGTGCCAGCAGTTCCTGTCGGCTTCAAGAGACCCAGTACTTC

V gene: TRBV29-1
J gene: TRBJ1-4
D gene: .
clone size: .
CDR3 protein: CSASTNEKLFF
CDR3 DNA: TGCAGCGCATCAACTAATGAAAAACTGTTTTTT

V gene: TRBV27
J gene: TRBJ2-2
D gene: .
clone size: few
CDR3 protein: CASSLFGNTGELFF
CDR3 DNA: TGTGCCAGCAGTTTATTCGGCAACACCGGGGAGCTGTTTTTT

V gene: TRBV29-1
J gene: TRBJ2-7
D gene: TRBD2
clone size: .
CDR3 protein: CSVAGLALQGVYNEQYF
CDR3 DNA: TGCAGCGTTGCGGGACTAGCCCTGCAGGGCGTCTACAATGAGCAGTACTTC

V gene: TRBV12-3/TRBV12-4
J gene: TRBJ1-6
D gene: .
clone size: few
CDR3 protein: CASTIQSSYNSPLHF
CDR3 DNA: TGTGCCAGCACCATACAGAGCTCCTATAATTCACCCCTCCACTTT

V gene: TRBV12-5
J gene: TRBJ2-7
D gene: TRBD2
clone size: .
CDR3 protein: CASGLALAGGSYEQYF
CDR3 DNA: TGTGCTAGTGGTTTGGCTCTAGCGGGAGGGTCTTACGAGCAGTACTTC

V gene: TRBV24-1
J gene: TRBJ2-4
D gene: .
clone size: many
CDR3 protein: CAEQPLREQYF
CDR3 DNA: TGTGCTGAACAGCCTCTACGGGAGCAGTACTTC

V gene: TRBV4-2
J gene: TRBJ1-6
D gene: .
clone size: few
CDR3 protein: CASSQEAGSPESPLHF
CDR3 DNA: TGTGCCAGCAGCCAAGAAGCTGGGTCACCCGAATCACCCCTCCACTTT

V gene: TRBV20-1
J gene: TRBJ2-1
D gene: .
clone size: few
CDR3 protein: CSARDLTRFHNEQFF
CDR3 DNA: TGCAGTGCTAGAGATCTGACTAGGTTTCACAATGAGCAGTTCTTC

V gene: TRBV10-3
J gene: TRBJ2-2
D gene: TRBD1
clone size: .
CDR3 protein: CAISESWDRNTGELFF
CDR3 DNA: TGTGCCATCAGTGAGTCTTGGGACAGGAACACCGGGGAGCTGTTTTTT

V gene: TRBV20-1
J gene: TRBJ1-2
D gene: .
clone size: .
CDR3 protein: CSARAVQFYYGYTF
CDR3 DNA: TGCAGTGCTAGAGCGGTCCAGTTTTACTATGGCTACACCTTC

V gene: TRBV15
J gene: TRBJ2-5
D gene: .
clone size: .
CDR3 protein: CATSRDLYRAGYNNEQYF
CDR3 DNA: TGTGCCACCAGCAGAGACCTCTACAGGGCTGGGTACAACAATGAGCAGTACTTC

V gene: TRBV5-1
J gene: TRBJ1-4
D gene: .
clone size: many
CDR3 protein: CASSLGGVGEKLFF
CDR3 DNA: TGCGCCAGCAGCTTGGGGGGTGTTGGTGAAAAACTGTTTTTT

V gene: TRBV4-1
J gene: TRBJ1-2
D gene: TRBD1
clone size: few
CDR3 protein: CASSQSTGGPNYGYTF
CDR3 DNA: TGCGCCAGCAGCCAGTCTACAGGGGGCCCTAACTATGGCTACACCTTC